Below are 31 T cell receptor beta chains sequenced from a single sample in a study of T-cell reconstitution after alpha-beta-depleted transplantation in children. Unique molecular identifiers featured in how the TCRbeta library was prepared. MiXCR, run by TCRdb on the PCR reads, gives a single entry per CDR3 protein. The data contain approximately 520,000 distinct CDR3 sequences, about 30% of them seen just once; the ten biggest clones take up roughly 2.5%. This specimen was PBMCs from the stem cell graft donor, taken from the stem cell graft. The receptors derive from a human donor who donated a stem cell graft to a child with aplastic anemia.

V is TRBV29-1 and J is TRBJ2-1; 14 bases fit TRBD2. The CDR3 loop spans 14 amino acids. Germline-derived CDR1 and CDR2 are SQVTM and ANQGSEA. Trimming cost V 4 bases and J 8 bases; bases outside gene matches: 4. The CDR3 loop reads CSVVGLAGGDEQFF. The CDR3 bases are TGCAGCGTTGTTGGACTAGCGGGAGGAGATGAGCAGTTCTTC.

CDR3 in DNA: TGTGCCAGCAGCTTAGCGCAAGGCTGGTACGAGCAGTACTTC. Encoded protein: CASSLAQGWYEQYF. V and J are TRBV7-9 and TRBJ2-7; no clear D gene. CDR3 length: 14 amino acids. Per germline, CDR1 SEHNR and CDR2 FQNEAQ (reference sequence). V was pared by 0 bases and J by 4 bases, with 10 bases between.

This chain uses TRBV24-1 with TRBJ2-7, with 8 bases fitting TRBD1. Germline loops: CDR1 KGHDR, CDR2 SFDVKD. V gave up 5 bases and J gave up 1 base; unmatched junction bases: 3. The CDR3 spans 14 residues. The DNA of the CDR3 is TGTGCCACCAGTGCCGGACAGGGTTCCTACGAGCAGTACTTC. As protein: CATSAGQGSYEQYF.

This clonotype was recorded a few times. The chain is built from TRBV4-1 and TRBJ1-2, with 9 positions matching TRBD1. The V segment lost 0 bases and the J segment 5 bases; nucleotides outside the gene matches: 10. The CDR3 runs 17 residues. From germline, CDR1 is MGHRA and CDR2 YSYEKL. This CDR3 reads CASSQDRFAGTGYGYTF. The CDR3 DNA follows: TGCGCCAGCAGCCAAGACCGATTTGCCGGGACAGGGTATGGCTACACCTTC.

This clonotype has just a few counts. This chain links TRBV29-1 with TRBJ2-1; weak D call: TRBD1 (6 bases). Germline loops: CDR1 SQVTM, CDR2 ANQGSEA. The CDR3 runs to 12 residues. The CDR3 bases are TGCAGTTTCAAAACAGGGTACAATGAGCAGTTCTTC. Amino acids: CSFKTGYNEQFF.

The rearrangement links TRBV11-2 to TRBJ1-1; possible D gene TRBD1, 6 bases. From germline, CDR1 is SGHAT and CDR2 FQNNGV. Between the trimmed V and J ends, which lost 5 bases and 5 bases, there was a span of 15 bases. This CDR3 has 14 amino acids. CDR3 bases: TGTGCCAGCAGCCCTACCCGGGGGGCAACTGAAGCTTTCTTT. Amino acid sequence: CASSPTRGATEAFF. The full variable domain, with the rest looked up from reference TRBV11-2 and TRBJ1-1, is EAGVAQSPRYKIIEKRQSVAFWCNPISGHATLYWYQQILGQGPKLLIQFQNNGVVDDSQLPKDRFSAERLKGVDSTLKIQPAKLEDSAVYLCASSPTRGATEAFFGQGTRLTVV.

This clonotype was detected only a few times. The rearrangement joins TRBV27 to TRBJ1-2; D is unresolved. Deletions cut 6 bases from V and 4 bases from J, with 12 bases between. The CDR3 consists of 13 residues. CDR1 and CDR2 from the germline V gene are MNHEY and SMNVEV (reference sequence). The CDR3 reads CASSAGRIYGYTF. CDR3 DNA: TGTGCCAGCAGCGCCGGACGGATCTATGGCTACACCTTC.

The rearrangement joins TRBV7-6 to TRBJ2-6; D remains unclear. V was shortened by 5 bases and J by 0 bases, with 11 bases between the two germline ends. The germline gives CDR1 SGHVS, CDR2 FNYEAQ. The length of the CDR3 is 16 residues. The DNA for the CDR3 is TGTGCCAGCAGCCCCCGACACGTCTCTGGGGCCAACGTCCTGACTTTC. This translates into CASSPRHVSGANVLTF.

The rearrangement links TRBV25-1 to TRBJ1-4; 8 bases map to TRBD1. This CDR3 comprises 18 residues. CDR1 MGHDK and CDR2 SYGVNS come from the germline V gene. The junction had 12 bases not matched to a gene; V was cut back by 2 bases and J by 4 bases. As DNA, the CDR3 is TGTGCCAGCAGTGAAAGAGTGACAGGGGTAATAAGTAATGAAAAACTGTTTTTT. The encoded protein is CASSERVTGVISNEKLFF.

This chain connects TRBV5-1 to TRBJ1-5; the match to TRBD1 covers 9 bases. The CDR3 loop spans 14 amino acids. V was clipped by 0 bases and J by 8 bases; unmatched bases: 3. Germline CDR1 is SGHRS and CDR2 is YFSETQ. The CDR3 reads CASSLGQGGEPQHF. CDR3 coding DNA: TGCGCCAGCAGCTTGGGACAGGGGGGAGAGCCCCAGCATTTT.

V gene TRBV5-4 combines with J gene TRBJ1-3, with 7 bases identical to TRBD1. The CDR3 is 15 residues long. The ends lost 4 bases at V and 2 bases at J; junction bases unmatched: 6. The V gene's germline CDR1 is SGHNT and CDR2 YYREEE (reference sequence). The CDR3 reads CASSEDRTAGNTIYF. Here the CDR3 DNA reads TGTGCCAGCAGCGAGGACAGGACTGCTGGAAACACCATATATTTT.

This sequence joins TRBV20-1 and TRBJ2-5, with 8 positions matching TRBD2. After removal of 2 bases from V and 4 bases from J, the junction contained 3 bases not matched to a gene. CDR1 is DFQATT, CDR2 SNEGSKA, per germline (reference sequence). This CDR3 is built from 13 residues. The CDR3 is CSARLLAGETQYF. The CDR3 nucleotides read TGCAGTGCTAGATTGCTAGCGGGAGAGACCCAGTACTTC.

V and J are TRBV20-1 and TRBJ2-7; weak D call: TRBD2 (5 bases). This CDR3 has 11 residues. Looked up from germline, CDR1 is DFQATT and CDR2 is SNEGSKA (reference sequence). Between the trimmed V and J ends, which lost 6 bases and 3 bases, there was a span of 9 bases. CDR3: CSAGGGYEQYF. The CDR3 nucleotides are TGCAGTGCCGGAGGAGGCTACGAGCAGTACTTC.

The chain is built from TRBV6-2 or TRBV6-3 and TRBJ1-4, with TRBD1 as a possible D gene (5 bases). The CDR3 sequence is 16 residues long. Trimming removed 0 bases at V and 5 bases at J, with 13 bases between. The V gene's germline CDR1 is MNHEY and CDR2 SVGEGT. The chain's CDR3 is CASSYSKGRLNEKLFF. The DNA for the CDR3 is TGTGCCAGCAGTTACTCGAAGGGACGACTCAATGAAAAACTGTTTTTT.

This clonotype showed up just a few times. The chain couples TRBV5-1 to TRBJ2-1, with a possible D match to TRBD1 (6 bases). Per the germline V gene, CDR1 is SGHRS and CDR2 is YFSETQ. This CDR3 contains 15 residues. Trimming left V 3 bases short and J 2 bases short, with 12 bases between. In DNA form, the CDR3 reads TGCGCCAGCAGCTCGGACAGCGCAACCTACAATGAGCAGTTCTTC. Translating it yields CASSSDSATYNEQFF.

This clonotype was observed a few times. The chain is built from TRBV10-3 and TRBJ1-2, with D uncertain. Germline values: CDR1 ENHRY, CDR2 SYGVKD. CDR3 length: 13 amino acids. The V end was cut by 8 bases, the J end by 2 bases, with 12 bases between. The CDR3 DNA follows: TGTGCCATCTCCGAACTGGGGAACTATGGCTACACCTTC. This codes for CAISELGNYGYTF.

This chain joins TRBV5-6 and TRBJ2-4; unclear D gene. V was clipped by 0 bases and J by 0 bases, with 10 bases between them. Germline CDR1 SGHDT, CDR2 YYEEEE. This CDR3 has 16 residues. CDR3 nucleotides: TGTGCCAGCAGCTTGGACCGAATACTAGCCAAAAACATTCAGTACTTC. It specifies CASSLDRILAKNIQYF.

This chain connects TRBV28 to TRBJ2-3, with 8 nucleotides matching TRBD2. Germline loops: CDR1 MDHEN, CDR2 SYDVKM. J was trimmed by 5 bases and V by 7 bases; bases with no gene match: 8. The CDR3 length is 14 residues. CDR3 in amino acids: CASNRGGHVDTQYF. The CDR3 bases are TGTGCCAGCAATCGGGGGGGTCATGTAGATACGCAGTATTTT.

The chain joins TRBV24-1 to TRBJ1-2; 7 bases line up with TRBD1. Looked up from germline, CDR1 is KGHDR and CDR2 is SFDVKD. Losses at the gene ends were 2 bases for V and 6 bases for J; bases not matched to a gene: 5. This CDR3 is 14 amino acids long. The CDR3 DNA reads TGTGCCACCAGTGATTCGACAGGGCGTCATGGCTACACCTTC. Its protein is CATSDSTGRHGYTF.

The J gene is TRBJ2-2, the V gene TRBV5-1; perhaps D is TRBD1 or TRBD2 (6 bases each). Looked up from germline, CDR1 is SGHRS and CDR2 is YFSETQ. With 2 bases removed from V and 1 base from J, the gap between germline ends came to 9 bases. The CDR3 runs 15 residues. The CDR3 sequence: CASSFAGQNTGELFF. The DNA for the CDR3 is TGCGCCAGCAGCTTTGCGGGACAGAACACCGGGGAGCTGTTTTTT.

There are a few counts of this clonotype. V gene TRBV6-1 combines with J gene TRBJ2-1; maybe TRBD1 (5 bases). Germline V lookup: CDR1 MNHNS, CDR2 SASEGT. This CDR3 has 13 residues. The V end lost 2 bases, the J end lost 8 bases, and 10 bases lay between the germline ends. CDR3 loop: CASSERGSYEQFF. The CDR3 DNA reads TGTGCCAGCAGTGAAAGGGGTTCGTATGAGCAGTTCTTC.

The chain recombines TRBV9 with TRBJ2-5; 8 positions agree with TRBD2. From germline, CDR1 is SGDLS and CDR2 YYNGEE. Losses at the gene ends were 2 bases for V and 1 base for J; bases not matched to a gene: 4. The CDR3 spans 15 residues. The DNA of the CDR3 is TGTGCCAGCAGCGTTGGGGGACTAGTCCAAGAGACCCAGTACTTC. It specifies CASSVGGLVQETQYF.

This clonotype was picked up many times. This sequence joins TRBV4-3 and TRBJ2-3, with a possible D match to TRBD2 (6 bases). The CDR3 runs to 15 residues. Germline CDR1 LGHNA, CDR2 YSLEER. V was pared by 4 bases and J by 0 bases, with 11 bases between. In nucleotides, the CDR3 is TGCGCCAGCAGCCGCGGACTACCGAGCACAGATACGCAGTATTTT. It translates to CASSRGLPSTDTQYF.

This sequence joins TRBV6-5 and TRBJ2-3; 7 positions match TRBD2. Germline V gene lookup returns CDR1 MNHEY and CDR2 SVGAGI. This CDR3 contains 16 residues. With V trimmed by 0 bases and J by 2 bases, 5 bases remained unmatched. In nucleotides, the CDR3 is TGTGCCAGCAGTTACTCAGGGCTAGCGGTCACAGATACGCAGTATTTT. Its translation: CASSYSGLAVTDTQYF.

The chain couples TRBV7-8 to TRBJ2-7, with 8 bases fitting TRBD2. With 5 bases clipped from V and 6 bases from J, the junction kept 15 bases outside the gene matches. CDR3 length: 16 residues. Germline assignment: CDR1 SGHVS and CDR2 FQNEAQ. The CDR3 nucleotides read TGTGCCAGCAGCGCCCGCCCCCGGGAGGGTTCAGGCGAGCAGTACTTC. It is translated as CASSARPREGSGEQYF.

This chain uses TRBV6-2 or TRBV6-3 with TRBJ1-5; tentative D call: TRBD1 (6 bases). The CDR3 covers 14 residues. The germline V and J ends were trimmed by 8 bases and 1 base, with 12 bases remaining between them. Germline assignment: CDR1 MNHEY and CDR2 SVGEGT. The CDR3 DNA is TGTGCCAGCGGCAGGGGAGTGAGCAATCAGCCCCAGCATTTT. This encodes CASGRGVSNQPQHF.

V gene TRBV12-3 or TRBV12-4 combines with J gene TRBJ2-2; 7 nucleotides agree with TRBD2. Trimming took 5 bases from V and 2 from J; bases not matched to a gene: 11. There are 17 residues in the CDR3. The DNA of the CDR3 is TGTGCCAGCAGTGCCCACTGGGGCGGGGGAAACACCGGGGAGCTGTTTTTT. Its translation is CASSAHWGGGNTGELFF.

This chain joins TRBV29-1 and TRBJ2-1; D remains ambiguous. Trimming stripped 4 bases from V and 7 bases from J, with 11 bases between. This CDR3 has 12 residues. Germline V CDR1 and CDR2: SQVTM, ANQGSEA. Here the CDR3 reads CSVGAGWNEQFF. The DNA of the CDR3 is TGCAGCGTTGGGGCAGGATGGAATGAGCAGTTCTTC.

V and J are TRBV5-6 and TRBJ2-6; TRBD1 matches 7 bases. Germline lookup yields CDR1 SGHDT and CDR2 YYEEEE. The CDR3 is made up of 15 amino acids. J lost 5 bases, V lost 2 bases, and 4 bases had no gene match. The CDR3 loop is CASSLDRVRANVLTF. The CDR3 DNA reads as TGTGCCAGCAGCTTAGACAGGGTGAGGGCCAACGTCCTGACTTTC. Combining the CDR3 with reference TRBV5-6 and TRBJ2-6 gives the whole variable domain DAGVTQSPTHLIKTRGQQVTLRCSPKSGHDTVSWYQQALGQGPQFIFQYYEEEERQRGNFPDRFSGHQFPNYSSELNVNALLLGDSALYLCASSLDRVRANVLTFGAGSRLTVL.

The V gene is TRBV19, the J gene TRBJ2-7; TRBD1 agrees at 7 bases. This CDR3 is built from 13 residues. J was trimmed by 2 bases and V by 5 bases; bases with no gene match: 3. The germline V gene has CDR1 LNHDA and CDR2 SQIVND (reference sequence). The CDR3 sequence is CASSPGTAYEQYV. The CDR3 DNA follows: TGTGCCAGTAGTCCGGGGACAGCCTACGAGCAGTACGTC.

The chain employs TRBV20-1 and TRBJ2-4, with TRBD2 matching over 7 bases. CDR1 is DFQATT, CDR2 SNEGSKA, per germline (reference sequence). Unmatched junction bases numbered 7, after V lost 0 bases and J lost 8 bases. The CDR3 has 14 residues. The CDR3 loop reads CSARDRRGSYIQYF. In DNA, the CDR3 is TGCAGTGCTAGAGATCGGCGGGGGTCGTACATTCAGTACTTC.